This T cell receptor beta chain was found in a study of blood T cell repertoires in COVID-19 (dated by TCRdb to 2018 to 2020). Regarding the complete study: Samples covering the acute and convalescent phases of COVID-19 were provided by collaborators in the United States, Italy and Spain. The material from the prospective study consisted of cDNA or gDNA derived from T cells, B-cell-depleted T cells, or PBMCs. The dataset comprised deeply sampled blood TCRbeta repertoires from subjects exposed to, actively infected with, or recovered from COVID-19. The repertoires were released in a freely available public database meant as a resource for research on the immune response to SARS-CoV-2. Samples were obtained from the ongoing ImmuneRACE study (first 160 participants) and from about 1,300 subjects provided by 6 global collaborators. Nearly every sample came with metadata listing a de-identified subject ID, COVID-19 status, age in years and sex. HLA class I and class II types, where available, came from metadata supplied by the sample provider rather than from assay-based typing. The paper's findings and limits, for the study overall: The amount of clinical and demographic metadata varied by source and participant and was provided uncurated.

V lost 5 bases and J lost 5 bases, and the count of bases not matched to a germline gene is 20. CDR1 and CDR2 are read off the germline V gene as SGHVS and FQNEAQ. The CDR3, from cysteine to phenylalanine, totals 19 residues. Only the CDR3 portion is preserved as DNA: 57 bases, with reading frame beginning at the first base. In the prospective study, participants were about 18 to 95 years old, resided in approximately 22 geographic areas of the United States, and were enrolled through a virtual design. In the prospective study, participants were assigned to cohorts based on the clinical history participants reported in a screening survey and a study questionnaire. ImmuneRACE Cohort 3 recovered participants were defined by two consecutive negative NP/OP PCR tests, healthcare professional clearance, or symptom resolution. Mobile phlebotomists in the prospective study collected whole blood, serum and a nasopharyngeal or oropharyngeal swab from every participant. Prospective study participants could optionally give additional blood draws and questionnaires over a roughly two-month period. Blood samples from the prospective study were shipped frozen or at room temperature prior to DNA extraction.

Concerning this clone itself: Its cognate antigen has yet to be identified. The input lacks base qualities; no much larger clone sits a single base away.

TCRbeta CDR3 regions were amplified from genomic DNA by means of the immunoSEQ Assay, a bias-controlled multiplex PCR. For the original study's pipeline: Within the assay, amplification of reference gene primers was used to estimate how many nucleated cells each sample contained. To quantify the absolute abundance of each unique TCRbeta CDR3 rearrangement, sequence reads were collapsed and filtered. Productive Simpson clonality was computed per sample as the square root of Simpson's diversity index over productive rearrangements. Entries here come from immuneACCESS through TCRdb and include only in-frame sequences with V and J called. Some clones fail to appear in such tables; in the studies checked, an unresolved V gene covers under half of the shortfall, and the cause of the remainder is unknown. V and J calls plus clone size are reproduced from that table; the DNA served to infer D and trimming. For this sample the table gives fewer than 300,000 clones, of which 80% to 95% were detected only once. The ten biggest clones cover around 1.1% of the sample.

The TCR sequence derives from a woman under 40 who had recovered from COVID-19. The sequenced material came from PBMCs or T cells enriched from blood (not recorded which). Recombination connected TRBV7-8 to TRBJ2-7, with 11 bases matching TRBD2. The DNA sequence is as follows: TGTGCCAGCAGCCCAGGTGACCTTGGACTAGCGGGTACCTTAAACGAGCAGTACTTC. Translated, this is CASSPGDLGLAGTLNEQYF.